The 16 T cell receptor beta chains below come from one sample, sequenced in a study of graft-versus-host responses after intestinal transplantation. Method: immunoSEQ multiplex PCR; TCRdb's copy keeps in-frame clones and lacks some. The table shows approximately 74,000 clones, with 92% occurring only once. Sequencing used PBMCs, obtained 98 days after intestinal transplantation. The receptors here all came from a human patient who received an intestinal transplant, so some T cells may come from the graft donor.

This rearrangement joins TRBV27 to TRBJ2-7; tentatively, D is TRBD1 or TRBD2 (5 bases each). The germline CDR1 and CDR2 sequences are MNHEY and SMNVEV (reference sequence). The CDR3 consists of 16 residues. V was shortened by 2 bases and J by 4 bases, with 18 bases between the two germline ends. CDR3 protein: CASSLTEGNLFYEQYF. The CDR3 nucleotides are TGTGCCAGCAGTTTAACTGAGGGGAATCTTTTTTACGAGCAGTACTTC.

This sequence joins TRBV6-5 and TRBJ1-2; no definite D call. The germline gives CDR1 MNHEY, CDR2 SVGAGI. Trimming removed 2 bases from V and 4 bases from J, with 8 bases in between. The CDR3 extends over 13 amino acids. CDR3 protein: CASSYSGVYGYTF. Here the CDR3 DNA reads TGTGCCAGCAGTTACAGCGGAGTCTATGGCTACACCTTC.

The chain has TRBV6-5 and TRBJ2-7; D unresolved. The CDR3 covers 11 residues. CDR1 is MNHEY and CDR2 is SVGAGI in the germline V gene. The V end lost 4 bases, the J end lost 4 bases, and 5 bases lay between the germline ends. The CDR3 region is CASSWGYEQYF. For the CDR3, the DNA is TGTGCCAGCAGTTGGGGATACGAGCAGTACTTC.

CDR3 region: CASSRQGPMNTEAFF. CDR3 sequence (DNA): TGTGCCAGCAGTCGACAGGGGCCCATGAACACTGAAGCTTTCTTT. The rearrangement links TRBV7-2 to TRBJ1-1; 8 bases align to TRBD1. The length of the CDR3 is 15 residues. Germline assignment: CDR1 SGHTA and CDR2 FQGNSA. With V trimmed by 6 bases and J by 0 bases, 6 bases remained unmatched. Full variable domain (remainder filled in from reference TRBV7-2 and TRBJ1-1): GAGVSQSPSNKVTEKGKDVELRCDPISGHTALYWYRQSLGQGLEFLIYFQGNSAPDKSGLPSDRFSAERTGGSVSTLTIQRTQQEDSAVYLCASSRQGPMNTEAFFGQGTRLTVV.

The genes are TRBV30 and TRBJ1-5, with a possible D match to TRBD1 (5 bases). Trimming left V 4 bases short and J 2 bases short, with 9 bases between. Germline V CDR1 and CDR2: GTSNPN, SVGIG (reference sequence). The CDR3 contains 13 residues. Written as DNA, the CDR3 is TGTGCCTGGACCCCCAGGGGCAATCAGCCCCAGCATTTT. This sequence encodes CAWTPRGNQPQHF. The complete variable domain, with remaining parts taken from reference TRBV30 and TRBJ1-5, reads SQTIHQWPATLVQPVGSPLSLECTVEGTSNPNLYWYRQAAGRGLQLLFYSVGIGQISSEVPQNLSASRPQDRQFILSSKKLLLSDSGFYLCAWTPRGNQPQHFGDGTRLSIL.

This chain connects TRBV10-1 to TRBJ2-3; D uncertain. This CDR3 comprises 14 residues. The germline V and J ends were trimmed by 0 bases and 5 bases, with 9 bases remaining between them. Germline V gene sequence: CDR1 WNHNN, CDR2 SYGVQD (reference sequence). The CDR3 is CASSESGRLDTQYF. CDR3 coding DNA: TGCGCCAGCAGTGAGTCGGGTAGATTAGATACGCAGTATTTT.

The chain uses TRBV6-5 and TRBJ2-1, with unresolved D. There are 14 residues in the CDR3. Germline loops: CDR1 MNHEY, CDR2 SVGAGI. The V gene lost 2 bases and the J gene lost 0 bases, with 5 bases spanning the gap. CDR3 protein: CASSYASSYNEQFF. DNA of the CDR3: TGTGCCAGCAGTTACGCAAGCTCCTACAATGAGCAGTTCTTC.

The CDR3 sequence: CASTRDFLYGYTF. CDR3 DNA sequence: TGTGCCAGCACCCGGGACTTCCTCTATGGCTACACCTTC. The chain combines TRBV6-6 with TRBJ1-2; tentative D call: TRBD1 (5 bases). CDR1 is MNHNY and CDR2 is SVGAGI in the germline V gene (reference sequence). This CDR3 region has 13 residues. The V gene lost 7 bases and the J gene lost 4 bases, with 13 bases spanning the gap.

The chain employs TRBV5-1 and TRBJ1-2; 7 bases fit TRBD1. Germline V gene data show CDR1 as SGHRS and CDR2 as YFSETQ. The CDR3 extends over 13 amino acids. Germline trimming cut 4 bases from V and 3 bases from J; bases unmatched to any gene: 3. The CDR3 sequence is CASSVDRDYGYTF. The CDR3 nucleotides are TGCGCCAGCAGCGTTGACAGGGACTATGGCTACACCTTC.

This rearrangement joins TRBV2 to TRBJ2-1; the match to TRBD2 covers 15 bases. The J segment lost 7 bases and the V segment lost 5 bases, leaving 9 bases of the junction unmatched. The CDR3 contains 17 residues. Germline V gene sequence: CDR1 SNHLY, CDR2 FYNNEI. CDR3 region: CASSSRGLAGGQNEQFF. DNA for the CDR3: TGTGCCAGCAGTTCAAGGGGACTAGCGGGGGGCCAGAATGAGCAGTTCTTC.

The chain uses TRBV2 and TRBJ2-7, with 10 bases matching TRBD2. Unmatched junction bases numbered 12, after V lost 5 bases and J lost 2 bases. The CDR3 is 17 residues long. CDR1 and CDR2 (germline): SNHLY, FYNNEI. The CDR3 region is CASSSGGAVALTYEQYF. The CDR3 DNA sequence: TGTGCCAGCAGTAGCGGGGGGGCCGTAGCCTTGACCTACGAGCAGTACTTC.

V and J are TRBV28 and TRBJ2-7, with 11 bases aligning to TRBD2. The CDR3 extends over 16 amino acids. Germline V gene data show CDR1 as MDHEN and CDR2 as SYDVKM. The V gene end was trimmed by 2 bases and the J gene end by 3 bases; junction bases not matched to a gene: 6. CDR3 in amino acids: CASSLPGLAADYEQYF. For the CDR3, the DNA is TGTGCCAGCAGTTTACCGGGACTAGCGGCTGACTACGAGCAGTACTTC. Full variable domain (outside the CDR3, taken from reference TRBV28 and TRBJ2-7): DVKVTQSSRYLVKRTGEKVFLECVQDMDHENMFWYRQDPGLGLRLIYFSYDVKMKEKGDIPEGYSVSREKKERFSLILESASTNQTSMYLCASSLPGLAADYEQYFGPGTRLTVT.

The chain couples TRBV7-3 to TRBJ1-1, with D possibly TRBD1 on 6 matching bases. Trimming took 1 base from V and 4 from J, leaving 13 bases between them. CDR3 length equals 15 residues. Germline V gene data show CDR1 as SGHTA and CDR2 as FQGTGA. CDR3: CASSLSGGAATEAFF. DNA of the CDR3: TGTGCCAGCAGCTTAAGTGGGGGGGCGGCCACTGAAGCTTTCTTT. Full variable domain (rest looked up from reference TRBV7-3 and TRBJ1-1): GAGVSQTPSNKVTEKGKYVELRCDPISGHTALYWYRQSLGQGPEFLIYFQGTGAADDSGLPNDRFFAVRPEGSVSTLKIQRTERGDSAVYLCASSLSGGAATEAFFGQGTRLTVV.

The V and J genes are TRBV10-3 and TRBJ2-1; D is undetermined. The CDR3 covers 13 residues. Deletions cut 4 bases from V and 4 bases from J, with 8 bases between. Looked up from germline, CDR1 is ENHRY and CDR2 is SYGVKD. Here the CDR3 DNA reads TGTGCCATCAGTGGGATGGTTTACAATGAGCAGTTCTTC. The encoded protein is CAISGMVYNEQFF.

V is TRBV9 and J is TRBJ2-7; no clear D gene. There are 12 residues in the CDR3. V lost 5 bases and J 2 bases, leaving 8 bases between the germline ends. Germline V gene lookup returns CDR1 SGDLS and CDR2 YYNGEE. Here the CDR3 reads CASSGPTYEQYF. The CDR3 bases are TGTGCCAGCAGTGGGCCTACCTACGAGCAGTACTTC.

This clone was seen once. CDR3 residues: CSIYGTGEIEQFF. CDR3 DNA sequence: TGCAGCATATACGGGACAGGGGAAATTGAGCAGTTCTTC. The chain uses TRBV29-1 and TRBJ2-1; 10 nucleotides line up with TRBD1. The CDR3 totals 13 residues. The germline CDR1 and CDR2 sequences are SQVTM and ANQGSEA. With V trimmed by 8 bases and J by 9 bases, 10 bases remained unmatched.